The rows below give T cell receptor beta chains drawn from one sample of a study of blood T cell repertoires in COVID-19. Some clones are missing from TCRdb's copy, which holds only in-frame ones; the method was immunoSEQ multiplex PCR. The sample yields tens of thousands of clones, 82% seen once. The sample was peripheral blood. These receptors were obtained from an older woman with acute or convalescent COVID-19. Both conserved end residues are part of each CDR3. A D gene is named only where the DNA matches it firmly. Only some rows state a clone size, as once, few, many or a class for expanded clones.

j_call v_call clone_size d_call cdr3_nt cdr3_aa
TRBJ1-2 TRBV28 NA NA TGTGCCAGCAGTCTACAGGGAACGGGTGGCTACACCTTC CASSLQGTGGYTF
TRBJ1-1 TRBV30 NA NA TGTGCCTGGAGACCCAACAGGGCCACTGAAGCTTTCTTT CAWRPNRATEAFF
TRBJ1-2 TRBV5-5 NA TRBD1 TGTGCCAGCAGCTTTGGGACAGGGAATACTATCTATGGCTACACCTTC CASSFGTGNTIYGYTF
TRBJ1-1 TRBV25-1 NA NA TGTGCCAGCAGTGAATCCGGCAGGGTCGCTGAAGCTTTCTTT CASSESGRVAEAFF
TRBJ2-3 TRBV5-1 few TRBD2 TGCGCCAGCAGCCCTCAGCGGGGGGGCACAGATACGCAGTATTTT CASSPQRGGTDTQYF
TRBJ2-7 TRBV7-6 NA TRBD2 TGTGCCAGCAGCCGGCTGAGCGGGACTAGTGGTGGCTACGAGCAGTACTTC CASSRLSGTSGGYEQYF
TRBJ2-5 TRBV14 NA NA TGTGCCAGCAGCCATCATGAGACCCAGTACTTC CASSHHETQYF
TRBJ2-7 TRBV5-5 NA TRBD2 TGTGCCAGCAGCCAGTATGGGGGACTAGCGGGCATGCAGTACTTC CASSQYGGLAGMQYF
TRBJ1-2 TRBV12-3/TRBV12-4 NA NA TGTGCCAGCAGTTTTGGAGGAGATGGCTACACCTTC CASSFGGDGYTF
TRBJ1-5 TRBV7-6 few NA TGTGCCAGCAGCTTATTTTTGAGCTACAATCAGCCCCAGCATTTT CASSLFLSYNQPQHF
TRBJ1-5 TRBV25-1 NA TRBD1 TGTGCCAGCAGGGGGGACAGGAGGTGGCATTTT CASRGDRRWHF
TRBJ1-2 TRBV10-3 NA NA TGTGCCATCGGGAACGACAGGTTAAACTATGGCTACACCTTC CAIGNDRLNYGYTF
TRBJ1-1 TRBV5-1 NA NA TGCGCCAGCAGCTTCCGGCAAGGGGGAACTGAAGCTTTCTTT CASSFRQGGTEAFF
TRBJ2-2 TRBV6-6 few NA TGTGCCAGCAGCCTGGCAGTAGCGAGAGCGGCCGGGGAGCTGTTTTTT CASSLAVARAAGELFF
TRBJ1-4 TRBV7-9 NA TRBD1 TGTGCCAGCAGCATTCCAACAGGGGCAAATGAAAAACTGTTTTTT CASSIPTGANEKLFF
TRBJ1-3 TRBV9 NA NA TGTGCCAGCAGCGTAGGAGGGATTCCTGGAAACACCATATATTTT CASSVGGIPGNTIYF
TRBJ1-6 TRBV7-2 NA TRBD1 TGTGCCAGCAGCTTAGCGACAGGGAACTCACCCCTCCACTTT CASSLATGNSPLHF
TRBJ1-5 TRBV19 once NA TGTGCCAGTAGTAACCCGACTAGGTATAGCAATCAGCCCCAGCATTTT CASSNPTRYSNQPQHF
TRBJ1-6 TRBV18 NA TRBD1 TGTGCCAGCTCTGACAGGGTTTCCAGTTCACCCCTCCACTTT CASSDRVSSSPLHF
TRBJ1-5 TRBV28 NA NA TGTGCCAGCAGTACCTTATGGCAGGGGTCGCTGGGAAATCAGCCCCAGCATTTT CASSTLWQGSLGNQPQHF
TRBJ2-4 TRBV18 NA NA TGTGCCAGCTCACCTAACCCCACTTCAGGGTCGGGAAACATTCAGTACTTC CASSPNPTSGSGNIQYF
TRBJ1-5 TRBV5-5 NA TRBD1 TGTGCCAGCAGCCGGGGGGACAGGGAGTTGTATAGCAATCAGCCCCAGCATTTT CASSRGDRELYSNQPQHF
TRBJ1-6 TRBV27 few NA TGTGCCAGCAGTTTGGAGGGGTTCAATTCACCCCTCCACTTT CASSLEGFNSPLHF
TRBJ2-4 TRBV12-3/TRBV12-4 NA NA TGTGCCAGCAGTTCCGATCTACGGGTCACGTACTTC CASSSDLRVTYF
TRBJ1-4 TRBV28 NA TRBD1 TGTGCCAGCAGTTCGGGACAGATAAATGAAAAACTGTTTTTT CASSSGQINEKLFF
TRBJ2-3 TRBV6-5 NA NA TGTGCCAGCAGTTACCGTAAACTAGCTACAGATACGCAGTATTTT CASSYRKLATDTQYF
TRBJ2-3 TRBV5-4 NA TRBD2 TGTGCCAGCAGCGCCCGACTAGCGGGAGTCACAGATACGCAGTATTTT CASSARLAGVTDTQYF
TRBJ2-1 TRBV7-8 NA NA TGTGCCAGCAGCTTAGCGACGGGGGTCTCCTACAATGAGCAGTTCTTC CASSLATGVSYNEQFF
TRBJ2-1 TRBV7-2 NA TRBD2 TGTGCCAGCAGCTTAGGAGGGACTAGCGGAAATGAGCAGTTCTTC CASSLGGTSGNEQFF
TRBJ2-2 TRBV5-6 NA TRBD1 TGTGCCAGCAGATTACAGGGGCGCAGGACCGGGGAGCTGTTTTTT CASRLQGRRTGELFF
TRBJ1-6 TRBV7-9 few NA TGTGCCAGCAGTCGACAGGTCAGGTCACCCCTCCACTTT CASSRQVRSPLHF
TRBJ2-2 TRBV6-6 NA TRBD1 TGTGCCAGCAGTAAGGACAGGCTGGTCACCGGGGAGCTGTTTTTT CASSKDRLVTGELFF
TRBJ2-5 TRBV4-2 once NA TGTGCCAGCAGCCCAACGGACAGCCTACAAGAGACCCAGTACTTC CASSPTDSLQETQYF
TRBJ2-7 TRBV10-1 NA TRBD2 TGCGCCAGCAGCGAGAGTCAGGCGGGGGTCTCCTACGAGCAGTACTTC CASSESQAGVSYEQYF
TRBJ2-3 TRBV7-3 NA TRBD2 TGTGCCAGCAGCTTAATTCCTGCGGGGGGGAGCACAGATACGCAGTATTTT CASSLIPAGGSTDTQYF
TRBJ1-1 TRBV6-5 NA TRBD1 TGTGCCAGCAGTTACTCGACAGGGGATAAAGCTTTCTTT CASSYSTGDKAFF
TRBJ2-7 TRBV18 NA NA TGTGCCAGCTCACCACCGGCTCGCTCCTACGAGCAGTACTTC CASSPPARSYEQYF
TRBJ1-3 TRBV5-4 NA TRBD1 TGTGCCAGCAGCTTCGGACAGGGAGCTGGAAACACCATATATTTT CASSFGQGAGNTIYF
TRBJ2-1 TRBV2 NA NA TGTGCCAGCAGTGTCCTATCCTTGGGTAGCGGTTACAATGAGCAGTTCTTC CASSVLSLGSGYNEQFF
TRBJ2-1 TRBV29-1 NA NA TGCAGCGTTCTACCGGGGGTATCTGAGCAGTTCTTC CSVLPGVSEQFF
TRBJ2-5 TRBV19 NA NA TGTGCCAGTAGTCTTTCTAACTGGTACCAAGAGACCCAGTACTTC CASSLSNWYQETQYF
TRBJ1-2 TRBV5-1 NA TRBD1 TGCGCCAGCAGCTTGGTAGGGGGCGGCTACACCTTC CASSLVGGGYTF
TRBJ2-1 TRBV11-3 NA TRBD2 TGTGCCAGCAGCCCCGCCGGGACTAGCGGCAACAATGAGCAGTTCTTC CASSPAGTSGNNEQFF
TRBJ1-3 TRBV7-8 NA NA TGTGCCAGCAGCTTCCCAGGGGCTGGAAACACCATATATTTT CASSFPGAGNTIYF
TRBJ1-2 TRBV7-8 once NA TGTGCCAGCAGCCTCGGGGGGGGTCTTGGCTACACCTTC CASSLGGGLGYTF
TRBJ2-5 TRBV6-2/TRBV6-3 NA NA TGTGCCAGCAGGTACACGGGCAGGGGCGCCGAAGAGACCCAGTACTTC CASRYTGRGAEETQYF